This T cell receptor beta chain was obtained from a study of blood T cell repertoires in COVID-19. Across the study: Specimens from acute and convalescent COVID-19 originated in the United States, Italy and Spain. From T cells, B-cell-depleted T cells, or PBMCs came the material, which was cDNA or gDNA.

In the original workflow: The assay estimated nucleated cells by amplifying reference gene primers. Sequencing was performed with immunoSEQ multiplex PCR; in TCRdb, only in-frame clones are kept and a portion is missing. V, J and clone size were drawn from that table, and D and trimming were deduced from the DNA. This table holds around 400,000 clones, more than 80% found once. The CDR3 extends over 14 amino acids. The germline V and J ends were trimmed by 0 bases and 6 bases, with 11 bases remaining between them. CDR1 LGHDT and CDR2 YNNKEL come from the germline V gene (reference sequence). Material for sequencing was peripheral blood. The receptor comes from a man in his forties with acute or convalescent COVID-19. The chain joins TRBV3-1 (or the pseudogene TRBV3-2) to TRBJ1-1, with D possibly being TRBD1 (5 bases). The CDR3 region is CASSQDLIGAEAFF. CDR3 DNA sequence: TGTGCCAGCAGCCAAGATCTTATAGGGGCTGAAGCTTTCTTT.